The 15 T cell receptor beta chains below all came from one sample that was sequenced in a study of T cell repertoires in cytomegalovirus infection. TCRdb processed the reads anew with MiXCR; each CDR3 protein has one entry. The table lists hundreds of thousands of distinct CDR3 sequences, more than 9% of them singletons. Sequences were obtained from PBMCs. The receptors originated from a human donor in good health (CMV status not recorded). Some clones in this sample may be carry-over from other donors' samples.

This clonotype was counted a few times. This sequence joins TRBV13 and TRBJ1-2; maybe TRBD1 (5 bases). This CDR3 is built from 12 residues. V was trimmed by 2 bases and J by 8 bases, leaving 9 bases between them. CDR1 and CDR2 (germline): PRHDT, FYEKMQ (reference sequence). The CDR3 loop is CASSLYSGGYTF. The CDR3 bases are TGTGCCAGCAGCTTATATTCAGGGGGCTACACCTTC.

This clonotype was detected many times. This rearrangement joins TRBV7-2 to TRBJ2-1; maybe TRBD2 (7 bases). V was trimmed by 1 base and J by 3 bases, leaving 19 bases between them. Germline V gene data show CDR1 as SGHTA and CDR2 as FQGNSA. The CDR3 is 18 amino acids. The CDR3 spells CASSLEGDYQFIYNEQFF. The CDR3 coding sequence is TGTGCCAGCAGCTTAGAGGGGGACTACCAATTTATCTACAATGAGCAGTTCTTC.

This clonotype was counted only a few times. CDR3 sequence reads: CASSDRTGQPQHF. In DNA, the CDR3 is TGTGCCAGCAGCGACAGGACGGGGCAGCCCCAGCATTTT. The rearrangement links TRBV7-9 to TRBJ1-5, with D perhaps TRBD1 (6 bases). Germline CDR1 SEHNR, CDR2 FQNEAQ (reference sequence). CDR3 length: 13 residues. With 5 bases removed from V and 7 bases from J, the gap between germline ends came to 12 bases.

This clonotype was counted between two and nine times. The V gene is TRBV20-1, the J gene TRBJ1-5; 7 positions match TRBD1. The CDR3 is 15 residues long. J was trimmed by 2 bases and V by 6 bases; bases with no gene match: 10. Per the germline V gene, CDR1 is DFQATT and CDR2 is SNEGSKA (reference sequence). Here the CDR3 reads CSALEGAVGNQPQHF. CDR3 nucleotides: TGCAGTGCCCTGGAGGGGGCGGTCGGCAATCAGCCCCAGCATTTT.

This clonotype was observed a handful of times. The CDR3 loop is CASRRRGMNTEAFF. CDR3 coding DNA: TGTGCCAGCAGACGGAGGGGCATGAACACTGAAGCTTTCTTT. V and J are TRBV2 and TRBJ1-1; maybe TRBD1 (5 bases). The germline V gene has CDR1 SNHLY and CDR2 FYNNEI. The CDR3 totals 14 residues. Trimming pared 6 bases from V and 0 bases from J, leaving 11 bases between.

Details on this clonotype: The junction does not match germline at one end; this may be a read error. V usage is TRBV5-6 and J usage is TRBJ2-5, with 8 bases fitting TRBD2. The CDR3 extends over 16 amino acids. CDR1 and CDR2 from the germline V gene are SGHDT and YYEEEE. The CDR3 sequence is CDSSGRGGEYSETQYF. The CDR3 bases are TGTGACAGCTCCGGGAGGGGGGGGGAGTACAGCGAGACCCAGTACTTC.

The chain joins TRBV7-7 to TRBJ2-5, with D tentatively TRBD1 (5 bases). The CDR3 covers 13 residues. Germline CDR1 SSHAT, CDR2 FNYEAQ (reference sequence). Trimming cost V 5 bases and J 4 bases, with 11 bases left between them. The CDR3 reads CASSQDQGETQYF. The CDR3 bases are TGTGCCAGCAGCCAGGACCAGGGAGAGACCCAGTACTTC.

This clonotype appeared a few times. The rearrangement links TRBV12-3 or TRBV12-4 to TRBJ2-7; 7 bases line up with TRBD1. V lost 2 bases, J lost 2 bases, and 6 bases stayed unmatched. This CDR3 spans 15 amino acids. Here the CDR3 reads CASSLLTGKAYEQYF. The CDR3, as DNA: TGTGCCAGCAGTTTACTGACAGGGAAGGCCTACGAGCAGTACTTC.

V is TRBV5-5 and J is TRBJ1-4, with a tentative D call TRBD1 (6 bases). The CDR3 has 14 amino acids. From germline, CDR1 is SGHKS and CDR2 YYEKEE (reference sequence). Trimming shortened V by 3 bases and J by 8 bases, and 14 bases separated the two germline ends. The CDR3 spells CASSSTGEEEKLFF. The CDR3, as DNA: TGTGCCAGCAGCTCGACAGGCGAGGAAGAAAAACTGTTTTTT.

CDR3 sequence reads: CSARVNGGGAFF. CDR3 nucleotide sequence: TGCAGTGCTAGAGTAAATGGTGGGGGGGCTTTCTTT. The chain is built from TRBV20-1 and TRBJ1-1, with a weak D call TRBD1 (5 bases). Trimming pared 1 base from V and 11 bases from J, leaving 14 bases between. Germline V lookup: CDR1 DFQATT, CDR2 SNEGSKA (reference sequence). The CDR3 extends over 12 amino acids.

The V call is TRBV20-1, the J call TRBJ2-3, with TRBD2 as a possible D gene (5 bases). V gave up 5 bases and J gave up 4 bases, with 7 bases separating them. CDR1 DFQATT and CDR2 SNEGSKA come from the germline V gene (reference sequence). The CDR3 has 11 amino acids. The CDR3 DNA is TGCAGTGCTCTAGCATCAGATACGCAGTATTTT. Translated, it gives CSALASDTQYF.

The chain has TRBV10-2 and TRBJ2-7; 7 bases are a match to TRBD1. Germline CDR1 and CDR2: WSHSY and SAAADI. This CDR3 is 14 amino acids long. The junction had 4 bases not matched to a gene; V was cut back by 3 bases and J by 2 bases. CDR3 in DNA: TGCGCCAGCAGTGAAGGGGGCGGAGCCTACGAGCAGTACTTC. Amino acid sequence: CASSEGGGAYEQYF.

This clonotype was found a few times. The V and J genes are TRBV19 and TRBJ1-1; 7 bases line up with TRBD1. CDR3 length: 15 amino acids. Per germline, CDR1 LNHDA and CDR2 SQIVND (reference sequence). V trimming: 3 bases; J trimming: 6 bases; junction bases outside the gene matches: 10. CDR3 in DNA: TGTGCCAGTAGTATTTGGGGGACAGACCCCCCTGAAGCTTTCTTT. Translating gives CASSIWGTDPPEAFF.

V and J are TRBV20-1 and TRBJ1-6; a possible D gene is TRBD1 (5 bases). From germline, CDR1 is DFQATT and CDR2 SNEGSKA (reference sequence). The CDR3 is made up of 13 amino acids. CDR3 protein: CTTTGTVNSPLHF. DNA for the CDR3: TGCACCACAACCGGGACGGTCAATTCACCCCTCCACTTT.

This chain links TRBV7-3 with TRBJ2-1; a weak D match, TRBD2 (6 bases). Germline CDR1 reads SGHTA; CDR2 reads FQGTGA. CDR3 length: 15 amino acids. V was cut by 2 bases and J by 5 bases, with 13 bases left in between. DNA for the CDR3: TGTGCCAGCAGCTTACATCCGGGACTTAACAATGAGCAGTTCTTC. Translating it yields CASSLHPGLNNEQFF.